The 12 T cell receptor beta chains presented below share a single source sample, sequenced in a study of CD8 T cells in Susac syndrome (dated by TCRdb to the late 2010s). Library preparation used the immunoSEQ multiplex PCR assay. RNA was extracted with the RNeasy kit and about 0.5 to 1 ug was reverse transcribed using random hexamers. Through fastp at Q25 and MiXCR, TCRdb rebuilt clones from the public reads, retaining in-frame beta chains. Records with the same CDR3 protein are collapsed into one entry carrying the most frequent genes and DNA. A total of about 200,000 distinct CDR3 sequences appear in this sample, about 95% of them only once. The ten largest make up about 0.1% of the sample. Sequenced material: CD4+ T cells from PBMCs. The receptors stem from a human donor in good health.

The chain links TRBV20-1 to TRBJ2-5, with 7 bases that match TRBD2. Germline trimming cut 6 bases from V and 2 bases from J; bases unmatched to any gene: 9. The CDR3 loop spans 14 amino acids. Germline values: CDR1 DFQATT, CDR2 SNEGSKA (reference sequence). The CDR3 DNA reads TGCAGTGCCGGGGAGGGTACGGGACAAGAGACCCAGTACTTC. Translating gives CSAGEGTGQETQYF.

J is TRBJ2-7 and V is TRBV7-2; no clear D. With 3 bases removed from V and 2 bases from J, the gap between germline ends came to 5 bases. The CDR3 runs 12 residues. The germline gives CDR1 SGHTA, CDR2 FQGNSA. In nucleotides, the CDR3 is TGTGCCAGCAGCTTTGAAACCTACGAGCAGTACTTC. The encoded protein is CASSFETYEQYF.

This chain joins TRBV7-9 and TRBJ1-1; D is undetermined. Between the trimmed V and J ends, which lost 5 bases and 5 bases, there was a span of 15 bases. This CDR3 comprises 14 residues. Germline V lookup: CDR1 SEHNR, CDR2 FQNEAQ (reference sequence). CDR3 coding DNA: TGTGCCAGCAGCCCTAGCCCACCGGGAACTGAAGCTTTCTTT. Protein: CASSPSPPGTEAFF. Looking up the rest from reference TRBV7-9 and TRBJ1-1 gives the full variable domain: DTGVSQNPRHKITKRGQNVTFRCDPISEHNRLYWYRQTLGQGPEFLTYFQNEAQLEKSRLLSDRFSAERPKGSFSTLEIQRTEQGDSAMYLCASSPSPPGTEAFFGQGTRLTVV.

The chain recombines TRBV3-1 with TRBJ2-1, with D tentatively TRBD2 (6 bases). CDR1 and CDR2 (germline): LGHDT, YNNKEL (reference sequence). This CDR3 is 15 amino acids long. Deletions cut 2 bases from V and 6 bases from J, with 14 bases between. Here the CDR3 reads CASSQPWRETNEQFF. Here the CDR3 DNA reads TGTGCCAGCAGCCAACCTTGGAGGGAAACCAATGAGCAGTTCTTC.

The chain couples TRBV27 to TRBJ2-3; D is undetermined. Trimming removed 5 bases from V and 1 base from J, with 10 bases in between. The CDR3 is 14 amino acids. In germline, CDR1 is MNHEY, CDR2 SMNVEV (reference sequence). CDR3 loop: CASSPFRGTDTQYF. The CDR3 DNA reads TGTGCCAGCAGTCCATTTAGGGGCACAGATACGCAGTATTTT.

The chain uses TRBV20-1 and TRBJ2-1, with TRBD1 matching 8 bases. The J segment lost 5 bases and the V segment lost 6 bases, leaving 9 bases of the junction unmatched. The CDR3 has 14 residues. From germline, CDR1 is DFQATT and CDR2 SNEGSKA (reference sequence). CDR3 amino acids: CSAIDRGTNNEQFF. DNA of the CDR3: TGCAGTGCCATTGACAGGGGAACAAACAATGAGCAGTTCTTC.

This clonotype was seen just once. V is TRBV7-2 and J is TRBJ2-3; TRBD2 agrees at 7 bases. V trimming: 3 bases; J trimming: 4 bases; junction bases outside the gene matches: 7. The CDR3 length is 15 residues. The germline V gene encodes CDR1 SGHTA and CDR2 FQGNSA. The CDR3 region is CASSFRTSPADTQYF. CDR3 nucleotide sequence: TGTGCCAGCAGCTTCCGGACTAGTCCTGCAGATACGCAGTATTTT.

This clonotype was seen just once. V is TRBV29-1 and J is TRBJ1-1; D might be TRBD1 (5 bases). Per germline, CDR1 SQVTM and CDR2 ANQGSEA. Trimming took off 7 bases at V and 4 bases at J, with 10 bases between the two ends. This CDR3 is built from 11 residues. Written as DNA, the CDR3 is TGCAGCGGCAGGGTGGCCACTGAAGCTTTCTTT. Translated, it gives CSGRVATEAFF.

V usage is TRBV12-3 or TRBV12-4 and J usage is TRBJ1-5; D is unresolved. V lost 3 bases, J lost 7 bases, and 10 bases lay in between. This CDR3 has 13 residues. DNA of the CDR3: TGTGCCAGCAGTTTCTCGGGTCAACAGCCCCAGCATTTT. Protein product: CASSFSGQQPQHF.

J is TRBJ2-2 and V is TRBV24-1; tentatively, D is TRBD1 (6 bases). The V end lost 7 bases, the J end lost 9 bases, and 11 bases lay between the germline ends. The CDR3 sequence is 12 residues long. CDR1 KGHDR and CDR2 SFDVKD come from the germline V gene. For the CDR3, the DNA is TGTGCCACCAGCCTGGACAGCAGGGAGCTGTTTTTT. Translating gives CATSLDSRELFF.

The V call is TRBV20-1, the J call TRBJ2-7; TRBD2 agrees at 10 bases. With V trimmed by 4 bases and J by 4 bases, 4 bases remained unmatched. Germline-derived CDR1 and CDR2 are DFQATT and SNEGSKA (reference sequence). This CDR3 contains 13 residues. CDR3 amino acids: CSATSGSYYEQYV. DNA of the CDR3: TGCAGTGCTACTAGCGGGAGTTATTACGAGCAGTACGTC.

V usage is TRBV3-1 and J usage is TRBJ1-2; D possibly corresponds to TRBD1 (5 bases). CDR3 length equals 10 residues. The V end was cut by 0 bases, the J end by 14 bases, with 7 bases between. In germline, CDR1 is LGHDT, CDR2 YNNKEL (reference sequence). Written as DNA, the CDR3 is TGTGCCAGCAGCCAAGAGGGACTGACCTTC. Encoded protein: CASSQEGLTF.